The 31 T cell receptor beta chains reported below all come from one sample, sequenced in a study of shared clonotypes between healthy human individuals. Assay used: immunoSEQ multiplex PCR; TCRdb lists only in-frame clones, some missing. This table has some 600,000 clones, around 96% appearing once. Only CD45RO-negative cells positively selected for CCR7 counted as naive CD8 cells, so terminally differentiated effector memory CD45RA+ cells were excluded. The sequencing input was naive CD8+ T cells sorted from blood. These receptors were taken from a woman aged 25 to 45 in good health.

A single count supports this clone. V gene TRBV6-6 combines with J gene TRBJ2-3; TRBD1 aligns across 10 bases. V lost 6 bases to trimming and J lost 6 bases; unmatched junction nucleotides: 12. The CDR3 spans 16 residues. Germline V CDR1 and CDR2: MNHNY, SVGAGI (reference sequence). In nucleotides, the CDR3 is TGTGCCAGCAGCCGCTCAGGGACAGGGGTTTCGGATACGCAGTATTTT. Its protein product is CASSRSGTGVSDTQYF.

Only one count was recorded for this clone. This chain uses TRBV27 with TRBJ2-1, with 8 nucleotides matching TRBD2. The J segment lost 10 bases and the V segment lost 7 bases, leaving 6 bases of the junction unmatched. The CDR3 is 12 residues long. Germline V gives CDR1 MNHEY, CDR2 SMNVEV (reference sequence). In nucleotides, the CDR3 is TGTGCCAGCACCTCGGGGGGGTTCGAGCAGTTCTTC. Translation: CASTSGGFEQFF.

This chain uses TRBV23-1 with TRBJ1-1; D gene uncertain. TRBV23-1 is annotated as an ORF whose role is uncertain. This CDR3 is 14 amino acids long. The V gene lost 4 bases and the J gene lost 0 bases, with 9 bases spanning the gap. CDR3 loop: CASSPKTVNTEAFF. The CDR3 bases are TGCGCCAGCAGTCCGAAAACAGTGAACACTGAAGCTTTCTTT.

This sequence joins TRBV14 and TRBJ2-7; the match to TRBD2 covers 10 bases. The CDR3 is 17 amino acids. V dropped 1 base and J dropped 0; count of bases not matched to a gene: 6. Germline assignment: CDR1 SGHDN and CDR2 FVKESK. The CDR3 region is CASSQGVTSGYSYEQYF. CDR3 coding DNA: TGTGCCAGCAGCCAAGGAGTGACTAGCGGGTACTCCTACGAGCAGTACTTC. The full variable domain, with the rest looked up from reference TRBV14 and TRBJ2-7, is EAGVTQFPSHSVIEKGQTVTLRCDPISGHDNLYWYRRVMGKEIKFLLHFVKESKQDESGMPNNRFLAERTGGTYSTLKVQPAELEDSGVYFCASSQGVTSGYSYEQYFGPGTRLTVT.

This sequence joins TRBV13 and TRBJ1-1; D gene ambiguous. V was trimmed by 0 bases and J by 4 bases, leaving 9 bases between them. The germline V gene encodes CDR1 PRHDT and CDR2 FYEKMQ (reference sequence). The CDR3 runs to 14 residues. This CDR3 reads CASSLGRRGTEAFF. The CDR3, as DNA: TGTGCCAGCAGCTTAGGCAGGCGAGGCACTGAAGCTTTCTTT.

The V call is TRBV2, the J call TRBJ2-7, with 12 bases matching TRBD2. CDR3 size: 16 residues. CDR1 is SNHLY and CDR2 is FYNNEI in the germline V gene. Germline trimming cut 3 bases from V and 3 bases from J; bases unmatched to any gene: 6. CDR3 amino acids: CASSEGLAGGGYEQYF. The CDR3 DNA follows: TGTGCCAGCAGTGAGGGACTAGCGGGCGGGGGCTACGAGCAGTACTTC.

As DNA, the CDR3 is TGTGCCAGCAGTGCCGGGAGTGGCACCTACAATGAGCAGTTCTTC. Translating gives CASSAGSGTYNEQFF. This rearrangement joins TRBV6-5 to TRBJ2-1, with D possibly being TRBD2 (6 bases). V was cut by 5 bases and J by 2 bases, with 13 bases left in between. Germline assignment: CDR1 MNHEY and CDR2 SVGAGI. This CDR3 contains 15 residues.

The rearrangement joins TRBV19 to TRBJ1-2, with a tentative D call TRBD1 (5 bases). Per germline, CDR1 LNHDA and CDR2 SQIVND (reference sequence). Deletions cut 3 bases from V and 4 bases from J, with 12 bases between. The CDR3 sequence is 14 residues long. CDR3 protein: CASSIVGGGYGYTF. The CDR3 DNA reads as TGTGCCAGTAGTATTGTCGGGGGTGGCTATGGCTACACCTTC.

The rearrangement uses TRBV27 and TRBJ2-3; D perhaps matches TRBD1 (5 bases). Trimming left V 3 bases short and J 1 base short, with 8 bases between. The CDR3 is 14 amino acids. Germline CDR1 MNHEY, CDR2 SMNVEV (reference sequence). CDR3 in amino acids: CASSLGPGTDTQYF. The CDR3 DNA sequence: TGTGCCAGCAGTTTGGGGCCCGGCACAGATACGCAGTATTTT.

V usage is TRBV27 and J usage is TRBJ2-7, with 8 bases that match TRBD2. From germline, CDR1 is MNHEY and CDR2 SMNVEV (reference sequence). The J segment lost 0 bases and the V segment lost 6 bases, leaving 7 bases of the junction unmatched. The CDR3 extends over 15 amino acids. CDR3 coding DNA: TGTGCCAGCAGACAAAGCGGGAGCATCTCCTACGAGCAGTACTTC. As protein: CASRQSGSISYEQYF.

As to this clone: A junction end diverges from the germline sequence, so it may reflect a read error. This sequence joins TRBV19 and TRBJ1-6; D might be TRBD1 (5 bases). This CDR3 is built from 15 residues. Germline CDR1 LNHDA, CDR2 SQIVND (reference sequence). CDR3 bases: TGTGCCAGTAGTTCTTCGGACACCTTTAATCCACCCCTCCACTTT. It specifies CASSSSDTFNPPLHF.

The genes are TRBV6-5 and TRBJ1-1, with 7 bases identical to TRBD1. The CDR3 consists of 13 residues. In germline, CDR1 is MNHEY, CDR2 SVGAGI. V shed 4 bases, J shed 5 bases, and the junction held 4 bases outside the gene matches. CDR3 DNA: TGTGCCAGCAGTTTGACAGGGTTAACTGAAGCTTTCTTT. Its protein is CASSLTGLTEAFF.

This rearrangement joins TRBV7-8 to TRBJ2-7; D is undetermined. CDR1 and CDR2 from the germline V gene are SGHVS and FQNEAQ. The V end lost 3 bases, the J end lost 1 base, and 7 bases lay between the germline ends. The CDR3 runs 13 residues. This CDR3 reads CASSFPGSYEQYF. The CDR3 DNA sequence: TGTGCCAGCAGCTTCCCAGGTTCCTACGAGCAGTACTTC. The full variable domain, completed using reference TRBV7-8 and TRBJ2-7, is GAGVSQSPRYKVAKRGQDVALRCDPISGHVSLFWYQQALGQGPEFLTYFQNEAQLDKSGLPSDRFFAERPEGSVSTLKIQRTQQEDSAVYLCASSFPGSYEQYFGPGTRLTVT.

The V call is TRBV27, the J call TRBJ2-5; weak D call: TRBD1 (6 bases). The CDR3 contains 13 residues. Germline values: CDR1 MNHEY, CDR2 SMNVEV (reference sequence). Trimming pared 2 bases from V and 5 bases from J, leaving 9 bases between. For the CDR3, the DNA is TGTGCCAGCAGTTTACGCACAGGGGAGACCCAGTACTTC. Protein product: CASSLRTGETQYF.

The V and J genes are TRBV7-9 and TRBJ2-7; possibly TRBD2 for D (7 bases). The ends were cut back, 8 bases at V and 6 bases at J, with 14 bases in the middle. This CDR3 has 12 residues. Germline V gives CDR1 SEHNR, CDR2 FQNEAQ (reference sequence). This CDR3 reads CASGRGGAEQYF. CDR3 nucleotide sequence: TGTGCCAGCGGGAGAGGGGGGGCCGAGCAGTACTTC.

This chain joins TRBV15 and TRBJ1-1, with 7 bases lining up with TRBD1. This CDR3 is built from 13 residues. Per the germline V gene, CDR1 is LNHNV and CDR2 is YYDKDF (reference sequence). With V trimmed by 3 bases and J by 8 bases, 6 bases remained unmatched. CDR3 region: CATSSRGTGEAFF. CDR3 in DNA: TGTGCCACCAGCAGCAGGGGGACGGGGGAAGCTTTCTTT.

This chain connects TRBV20-1 to TRBJ2-5, with a weak D call TRBD2 (6 bases). The DNA matches TRBJ2-7 better at its end, which makes the J call doubtful. Germline V CDR1 and CDR2: DFQATT, SNEGSKA (reference sequence). The CDR3 length is 11 residues. The CDR3 region is CSASDYYEQYF. The DNA for the CDR3 is TGCAGTGCTTCGGACTATTACGAGCAGTACTTC.

As for this clone: Other DNA sequences in this sample translate to the same CDR3. The chain couples TRBV27 to TRBJ2-7, with D perhaps TRBD2 (6 bases). The germline V and J ends were trimmed by 3 bases and 3 bases, with 9 bases remaining between them. The CDR3 loop spans 13 amino acids. Germline V gene data show CDR1 as MNHEY and CDR2 as SMNVEV (reference sequence). The CDR3 sequence is CASSFRGNYEQYF. The CDR3 bases are TGTGCCAGCAGTTTTCGGGGGAACTACGAGCAGTACTTC.

CDR3 region: CASTRSYAGELFF. In DNA, the CDR3 is TGTGCCAGTACCAGGTCCTATGCCGGGGAGCTGTTTTTT. The V call is TRBV19, the J call TRBJ2-2; D not certain. Germline V gene lookup returns CDR1 LNHDA and CDR2 SQIVND (reference sequence). The CDR3 has 13 residues. V dropped 7 bases and J dropped 6 bases, with 12 bases sitting between them.

This sequence joins TRBV7-7 and TRBJ2-7; D is possibly TRBD1 or TRBD2 (6 bases each). V was clipped by 6 bases and J by 3 bases, with 18 bases between them. This CDR3 is built from 15 residues. Germline values: CDR1 SSHAT, CDR2 FNYEAQ (reference sequence). CDR3 sequence reads: CASSPEGGGLYEQYF. The CDR3 nucleotides are TGTGCCAGCAGTCCTGAGGGGGGAGGCCTCTACGAGCAGTACTTC.

J is TRBJ2-1 and V is TRBV19; D is ambiguous. CDR1 is LNHDA and CDR2 is SQIVND in the germline V gene (reference sequence). The CDR3 is 15 amino acids. Trimming stripped 4 bases from V and 8 bases from J, with 18 bases between. CDR3 amino acids: CASSTDHRAKDEQFF. For the CDR3, the DNA is TGTGCCAGTAGTACGGATCATAGGGCTAAGGATGAGCAGTTCTTC.

A remark on this clone: The sample carries other DNA sequences with the same CDR3. The chain carries TRBV5-4 and TRBJ1-2; 7 positions match TRBD1. The J segment lost 2 bases and the V segment lost 4 bases, leaving 5 bases of the junction unmatched. From germline, CDR1 is SGHNT and CDR2 YYREEE (reference sequence). The CDR3 sequence is 14 residues long. CDR3 sequence reads: CASSPGTANYGYTF. The CDR3 DNA is TGTGCCAGCAGCCCTGGGACAGCCAACTATGGCTACACCTTC.

Remarks on this clone: The sample has other DNA sequences that encode this CDR3 too. In DNA form, the CDR3 reads TGTGCCAGCAGTCTCCGACTAGCGGGCGGGGGTGAGCAGTTCTTC. Its protein is CASSLRLAGGGEQFF. The gene calls are TRBV27 and TRBJ2-1, with 10 bases identical to TRBD2. This CDR3 spans 15 amino acids. Germline trimming cut 5 bases from V and 9 bases from J; bases unmatched to any gene: 10. Germline V lookup: CDR1 MNHEY, CDR2 SMNVEV (reference sequence).

The chain links TRBV29-1 to TRBJ2-7; D uncertain. Germline-derived CDR1 and CDR2 are SQVTM and ANQGSEA. The CDR3 has 12 residues. Trimming took off 3 bases at V and 7 bases at J, with 13 bases between the two ends. The CDR3 nucleotides read TGCAGCGTTGAGAGGCTGAACGGAGAGCAGTACTTC. Amino acid sequence: CSVERLNGEQYF.

Here the CDR3 reads CASREGLATYNEQFF. The CDR3 coding sequence is TGCGCCAGCCGTGAGGGACTAGCGACCTACAATGAGCAGTTCTTC. The rearrangement links TRBV5-1 to TRBJ2-1; TRBD2 aligns across 10 bases. Germline loops: CDR1 SGHRS, CDR2 YFSETQ. The CDR3 extends over 15 amino acids. J lost 2 bases, V lost 7 bases, and 6 bases had no gene match.

The CDR3 region is CASSEARQGEQFF. CDR3 nucleotides: TGTGCCAGCAGTGAAGCGCGGCAGGGCGAGCAGTTCTTC. The chain combines TRBV2 with TRBJ2-1, with D maybe TRBD1 (5 bases). Germline CDR1 is SNHLY and CDR2 is FYNNEI. CDR3 length equals 13 residues. The ends were cut back, 0 bases at V and 10 bases at J, with 10 bases in the middle. Based on the CDR3 plus reference TRBV2 and TRBJ2-1, the full variable domain is EPEVTQTPSHQVTQMGQEVILRCVPISNHLYFYWYRQILGQKVEFLVSFYNNEISEKSEIFDDQFSVERPDGSNFTLKIRSTKLEDSAMYFCASSEARQGEQFFGPGTRLTVL.

V gene TRBV30 combines with J gene TRBJ2-3, with D uncertain. Trimming took off 3 bases at V and 6 bases at J, with 4 bases between the two ends. CDR1 is GTSNPN, CDR2 SVGIG, per germline (reference sequence). This CDR3 has 10 residues. The CDR3 coding sequence is TGTGCCTGGAGCCAGGATACGCAGTATTTT. Encoded protein: CAWSQDTQYF.

The chain links TRBV28 to TRBJ2-7, with D tentatively TRBD2 (6 bases). The ends were cut back, 5 bases at V and 5 bases at J, with 16 bases in the middle. The germline V gene has CDR1 MDHEN and CDR2 SYDVKM. The CDR3 sequence is 14 residues long. The CDR3 loop reads CASSDSGGYHEQYF. As DNA, the CDR3 is TGTGCCAGCAGTGATAGCGGCGGTTACCACGAGCAGTACTTC. Supplemented by reference TRBV28 and TRBJ2-7, the full variable domain reads DVKVTQSSRYLVKRTGEKVFLECVQDMDHENMFWYRQDPGLGLRLIYFSYDVKMKEKGDIPEGYSVSREKKERFSLILESASTNQTSMYLCASSDSGGYHEQYFGPGTRLTVT.

J is TRBJ2-1 and V is TRBV27; TRBD2 matches 14 bases. CDR3 length equals 16 residues. Germline lookup yields CDR1 MNHEY and CDR2 SMNVEV (reference sequence). Unmatched junction bases numbered 4, after V lost 2 bases and J lost 7 bases. CDR3 region: CASSLGLAGGKNEQFF. The CDR3 DNA is TGTGCCAGCAGTTTAGGACTAGCGGGAGGAAAAAATGAGCAGTTCTTC.

V is TRBV6-1 and J is TRBJ2-7, with D tentatively TRBD2 (7 bases). V was cut by 5 bases and J by 0 bases, with 14 bases left in between. Per the germline V gene, CDR1 is MNHNS and CDR2 is SASEGT. The CDR3 has 15 amino acids. CDR3 in amino acids: CASSPRGGSSYEQYF. The CDR3, as DNA: TGTGCCAGCAGTCCAAGGGGGGGGAGCTCCTACGAGCAGTACTTC.

The chain is built from TRBV5-4 and TRBJ2-5; D possibly corresponds to TRBD1 (6 bases). Between the trimmed V and J ends, which lost 2 bases and 2 bases, there was a span of 7 bases. The germline V gene encodes CDR1 SGHNT and CDR2 YYREEE (reference sequence). The CDR3 has 13 amino acids. In nucleotides, the CDR3 is TGTGCCAGCAGCTTTACAGGGCAAGAGACCCAGTACTTC. Protein sequence: CASSFTGQETQYF. Supplemented by reference TRBV5-4 and TRBJ2-5, the full variable domain reads ETGVTQSPTHLIKTRGQQVTLRCSSQSGHNTVSWYQQALGQGPQFIFQYYREEENGRGNFPPRFSGLQFPNYSSELNVNALELDDSALYLCASSFTGQETQYFGPGTRLLVL.